A single sample gave rise to the 10 T cell receptor beta chains below, sequenced in a study of PD-1 blockade in classical Hodgkin lymphoma. Sample time point: cycle 4 day 1 (C4D1), after 5 to 7 weeks of nivolumab. Brentuximab vedotin exposure varied, and every patient relapsed after autologous stem cell transplantation. TCRdb's table, derived via immunoSEQ multiplex PCR, lists solely in-frame clones and lacks some. The sample has approximately 110,000 clones, around nine tenths seen once. The sample was peripheral blood mononuclear cells (PBMCs), taken before the fourth cycle of nivolumab. The source is a human donor with classical Hodgkin lymphoma.

The chain combines TRBV15 with TRBJ1-2, with D unresolved. V was trimmed by 4 bases and J by 0 bases, leaving 12 bases between them. Germline V gene data show CDR1 as LNHNV and CDR2 as YYDKDF (reference sequence). The CDR3 sequence is 15 residues long. The DNA of the CDR3 is TGTGCCACCAGCACACGGGATACCCCTAACTATGGCTACACCTTC. Translated: CATSTRDTPNYGYTF.

CDR3 region: CASTLPRQGVQYEQYF. CDR3 DNA: TGTGCCAGTACTCTCCCCAGGCAGGGGGTACAGTACGAGCAGTACTTC. V is TRBV19 and J is TRBJ2-7; 7 bases align to TRBD1. The germline gives CDR1 LNHDA, CDR2 SQIVND (reference sequence). The junction had 16 bases not matched to a gene; V was cut back by 7 bases and J by 4 bases. CDR3 length: 16 amino acids.

This clone was observed a few times. At one end the junction does not follow the germline gene, possibly because of a read error. The chain is built from TRBV2 and TRBJ1-4, with D uncertain. The germline V gene has CDR1 SNHLY and CDR2 FYNNEI. This CDR3 is 14 amino acids long. The CDR3 nucleotides are TGTGCCAGCACTGAACCCTCAACTAATGAAAAACTGTTTTTT. Encoded protein: CASTEPSTNEKLFF.

CDR3 in DNA: TGTAGAGCGTTTGAGAGCAATCAGCCCCAGCATTTT. Translation gives CRAFESNQPQHF. The chain recombines TRBV21-1 with TRBJ1-5. TRBV21-1 is a pseudogene segment. This CDR3 region has 12 residues.

The gene calls are TRBV4-3 and TRBJ1-1; 8 bases map to TRBD1. V gave up 3 bases and J gave up 4 bases; unmatched junction bases: 4. The CDR3 loop spans 14 amino acids. Germline lookup yields CDR1 LGHNA and CDR2 YSLEER. CDR3 region: CASSQKQGVTEAFF. CDR3 sequence (DNA): TGCGCCAGCAGCCAGAAACAGGGGGTCACTGAAGCTTTCTTT.

This clone was observed a single time. The chain uses TRBV5-1 and TRBJ2-2; D not certain. Germline V gene sequence: CDR1 SGHRS, CDR2 YFSETQ. The CDR3 totals 16 residues. V shed 4 bases and J shed 1 base, with 14 bases lying between them. The CDR3 protein is CASSPARTVNTGELFF. CDR3 in DNA: TGCGCCAGCAGCCCGGCGAGAACGGTGAACACCGGGGAGCTGTTTTTT.

This sequence joins TRBV28 and TRBJ2-7; D might be TRBD2 (5 bases). Germline assignment: CDR1 MDHEN and CDR2 SYDVKM. The V and J ends lost 4 bases and 0 bases respectively, with 16 bases between them. The CDR3 sequence is 16 residues long. The chain's CDR3 is CASSYPLRGSSYEQYF. The CDR3 coding sequence is TGTGCCAGCAGTTACCCTCTACGCGGGTCCTCCTACGAGCAGTACTTC.

The V gene is TRBV19, the J gene TRBJ2-5; either TRBD1 or TRBD2 may supply D (5 bases each). Germline V lookup: CDR1 LNHDA, CDR2 SQIVND (reference sequence). This CDR3 has 13 amino acids. V dropped 10 bases and J dropped 1 base, with 13 bases sitting between them. The CDR3 sequence is CATTGGGQETQYF. CDR3 bases: TGTGCCACCACGGGTGGGGGCCAAGAGACCCAGTACTTC. Using reference TRBV19 and TRBJ2-5 for the parts outside the CDR3, the full variable domain is DGGITQSPKYLFRKEGQNVTLSCEQNLNHDAMYWYRQDPGQGLRLIYYSQIVNDFQKGDIAEGYSVSREKKESFPLTVTSAQKNPTAFYLCATTGGGQETQYFGPGTRLLVL.

This clone has only one observation. This rearrangement joins TRBV2 to TRBJ2-3, with D perhaps matching TRBD2 (5 bases). The CDR3 is 15 residues long. Germline CDR1 reads SNHLY; CDR2 reads FYNNEI. Trimming removed 4 bases from V and 2 bases from J, with 13 bases in between. In DNA, the CDR3 is TGTGCCAGCAGTGCCCAGCGGCAAAACACAGATACGCAGTATTTT. This sequence encodes CASSAQRQNTDTQYF. Together with reference TRBV2 and TRBJ2-3, the CDR3 gives the full variable domain: EPEVTQTPSHQVTQMGQEVILRCVPISNHLYFYWYRQILGQKVEFLVSFYNNEISEKSEIFDDQFSVERPDGSNFTLKIRSTKLEDSAMYFCASSAQRQNTDTQYFGPGTRLTVL.

This rearrangement joins TRBV18 to TRBJ2-3; D is undetermined. Germline V gene lookup returns CDR1 KGHSH and CDR2 LQKENI. Trimming shortened V by 6 bases and J by 2 bases, and 6 bases separated the two germline ends. The CDR3 has 12 residues. CDR3 nucleotide sequence: TGTGCCAGCTCTCTATTCACAGATACGCAGTATTTT. Its protein is CASSLFTDTQYF. Using reference TRBV18 and TRBJ2-3 for the parts outside the CDR3, the full variable domain is NAGVMQNPRHLVRRRGQEARLRCSPMKGHSHVYWYRQLPEEGLKFMVYLQKENIIDESGMPKERFSAEFPKEGPSILRIQQVVRGDSAAYFCASSLFTDTQYFGPGTRLTVL.